What follows are 2 T cell receptor beta chains derived from one specimen sequenced in a study of cytomegalovirus exposure and HLA in healthy donors. Sequencing was performed with immunoSEQ multiplex PCR; in TCRdb, only in-frame clones are kept and a portion is missing. The sample holds approximately 200,000 clones, approximately 78% seen once. Input material: PBMCs. The receptor set was obtained from a woman aged 25 to 39 in good health and CMV-seronegative.

This chain uses TRBV19 with TRBJ2-1, with a tentative D call TRBD2 (6 bases). CDR3 size: 14 residues. CDR1 LNHDA and CDR2 SQIVND come from the germline V gene (reference sequence). V lost 6 bases and J 5 bases, leaving 14 bases between the germline ends. DNA of the CDR3: TGTGCCAGTAGGCCGGGGACTGTACACAATGAGCAGTTCTTC. Its protein product is CASRPGTVHNEQFF.

CDR3 sequence (DNA): TGTGCCAGCAGTTTACAGGGTTTGAAGGGCTTCGAGCAGTACTTC. It is translated as CASSLQGLKGFEQYF. The genes are TRBV27 and TRBJ2-7, with a possible D match to TRBD1 (5 bases). Germline CDR1 and CDR2: MNHEY and SMNVEV (reference sequence). V lost 2 bases and J 6 bases, leaving 17 bases between the germline ends. The CDR3 totals 15 residues.